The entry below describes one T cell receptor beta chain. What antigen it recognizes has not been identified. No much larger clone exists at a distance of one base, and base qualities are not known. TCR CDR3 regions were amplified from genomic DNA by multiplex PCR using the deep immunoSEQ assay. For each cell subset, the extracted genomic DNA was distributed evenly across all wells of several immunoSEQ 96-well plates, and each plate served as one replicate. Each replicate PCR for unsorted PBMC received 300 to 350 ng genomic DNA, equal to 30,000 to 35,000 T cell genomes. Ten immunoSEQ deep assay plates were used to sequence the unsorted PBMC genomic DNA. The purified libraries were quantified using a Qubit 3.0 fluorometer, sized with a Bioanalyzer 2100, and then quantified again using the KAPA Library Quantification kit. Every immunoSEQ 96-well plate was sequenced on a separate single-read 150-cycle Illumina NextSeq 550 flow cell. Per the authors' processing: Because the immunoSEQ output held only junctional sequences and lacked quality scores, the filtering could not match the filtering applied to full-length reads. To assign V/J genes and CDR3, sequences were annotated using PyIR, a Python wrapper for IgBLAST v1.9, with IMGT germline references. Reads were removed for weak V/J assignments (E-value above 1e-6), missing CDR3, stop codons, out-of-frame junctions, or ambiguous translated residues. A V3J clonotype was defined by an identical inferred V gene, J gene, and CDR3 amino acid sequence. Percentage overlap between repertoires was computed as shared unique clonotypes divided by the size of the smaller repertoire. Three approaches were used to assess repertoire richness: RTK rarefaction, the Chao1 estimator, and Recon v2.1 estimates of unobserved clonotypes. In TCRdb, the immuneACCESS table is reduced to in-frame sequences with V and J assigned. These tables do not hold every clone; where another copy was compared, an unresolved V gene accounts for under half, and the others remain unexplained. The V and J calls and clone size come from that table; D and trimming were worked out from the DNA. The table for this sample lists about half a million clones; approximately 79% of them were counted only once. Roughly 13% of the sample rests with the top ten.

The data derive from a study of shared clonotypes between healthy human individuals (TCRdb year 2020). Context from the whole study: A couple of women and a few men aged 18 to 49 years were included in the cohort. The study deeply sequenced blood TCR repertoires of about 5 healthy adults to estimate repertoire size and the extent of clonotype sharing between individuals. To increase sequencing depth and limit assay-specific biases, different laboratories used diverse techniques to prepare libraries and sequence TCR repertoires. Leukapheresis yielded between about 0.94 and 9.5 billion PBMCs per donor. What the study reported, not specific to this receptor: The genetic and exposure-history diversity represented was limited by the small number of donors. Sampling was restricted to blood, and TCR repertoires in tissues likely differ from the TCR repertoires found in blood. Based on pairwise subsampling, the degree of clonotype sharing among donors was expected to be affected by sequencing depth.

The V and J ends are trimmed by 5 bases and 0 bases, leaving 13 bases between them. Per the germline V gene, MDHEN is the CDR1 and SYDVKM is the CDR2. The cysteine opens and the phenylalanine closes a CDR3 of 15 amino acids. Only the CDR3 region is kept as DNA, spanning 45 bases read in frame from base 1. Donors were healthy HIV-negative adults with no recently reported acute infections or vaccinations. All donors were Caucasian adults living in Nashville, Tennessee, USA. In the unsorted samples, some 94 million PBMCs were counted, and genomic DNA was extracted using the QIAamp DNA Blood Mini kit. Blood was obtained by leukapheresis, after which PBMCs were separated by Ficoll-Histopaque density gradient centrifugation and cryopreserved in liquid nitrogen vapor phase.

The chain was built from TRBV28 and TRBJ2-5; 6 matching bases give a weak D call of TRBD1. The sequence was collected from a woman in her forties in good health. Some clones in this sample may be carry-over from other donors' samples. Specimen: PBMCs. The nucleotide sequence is TGTGCCAGCAGTAACAGACAGGCCTACCAAGAGACCCAGTACTTC. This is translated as CASSNRQAYQETQYF.